The rows below give T cell receptor beta chains drawn from one sample of a study of T cells after yellow fever vaccination. A single record per CDR3 protein comes from TCRdb applying MiXCR to the 5' RACE reads. The table has about 370,000 distinct CDR3 sequences, roughly 11% seen once. The source material was PBMCs, sampled on the day of the first yellow fever vaccination. All receptors come from a young man who received the YFV17D yellow fever vaccine. CDR3s include the opening cysteine and the closing phenylalanine or tryptophan. Fields, in order: clone size, J gene, V gene, D gene, CDR3 protein, CDR3 DNA. The D gene is left open where the match is weak. Only part of the rows carry a size: once, few, many, or a class if the clone is expanded.

clone size: .
J gene: TRBJ2-1
V gene: TRBV11-2
D gene: TRBD2
CDR3 protein: CASSLGSRRTSGKQFF
CDR3 DNA: TGTGCCAGCAGCTTAGGTTCAAGGAGGACTAGCGGAAAGCAGTTCTTC

clone size: .
J gene: TRBJ2-3
V gene: TRBV7-3
D gene: .
CDR3 protein: CASSLRFGGTDTQYF
CDR3 DNA: TGTGCCAGCAGCTTAAGGTTTGGAGGCACAGATACGCAGTATTTT

clone size: few
J gene: TRBJ2-7
V gene: TRBV15
D gene: .
CDR3 protein: CATSRAPGPYEQYF
CDR3 DNA: TGTGCCACCAGCAGAGCCCCGGGGCCCTACGAGCAGTACTTC

clone size: few
J gene: TRBJ2-3
V gene: TRBV3-1
D gene: .
CDR3 protein: CASSQGGPQYF
CDR3 DNA: TGTGCCAGCAGCCAAGGGGGCCCGCAGTATTTT

clone size: few
J gene: TRBJ2-3
V gene: TRBV11-2
D gene: .
CDR3 protein: CASSFGLDTQYF
CDR3 DNA: TGTGCCAGCAGCTTCGGGCTAGATACGCAGTATTTT

clone size: .
J gene: TRBJ1-5
V gene: TRBV11-2
D gene: .
CDR3 protein: CASSLGQGWFNGNQPQHF
CDR3 DNA: TGTGCCAGCAGCTTAGGCCAGGGATGGTTTAACGGCAATCAGCCCCAGCATTTT

clone size: .
J gene: TRBJ2-1
V gene: TRBV9
D gene: .
CDR3 protein: CASSVEVGYNEQFF
CDR3 DNA: TGTGCCAGCAGCGTAGAGGTTGGGTACAATGAGCAGTTCTTC

clone size: few
J gene: TRBJ2-5
V gene: TRBV12-3/TRBV12-4
D gene: TRBD1
CDR3 protein: CASSEGTGEETQYF
CDR3 DNA: TGTGCCAGCAGTGAGGGGACAGGAGAAGAGACCCAGTACTTC

clone size: .
J gene: TRBJ2-3
V gene: TRBV6-5
D gene: .
CDR3 protein: CASRPAWGGRADTQYF
CDR3 DNA: TGTGCCAGCAGGCCTGCCTGGGGGGGCAGGGCAGATACGCAGTATTTT

clone size: .
J gene: TRBJ2-3
V gene: TRBV20-1
D gene: TRBD2
CDR3 protein: CSAPRGGSTDTQYF
CDR3 DNA: TGCAGTGCCCCCCGCGGGGGAAGCACAGATACGCAGTATTTT

clone size: few
J gene: TRBJ2-1
V gene: TRBV12-3/TRBV12-4
D gene: TRBD2
CDR3 protein: CASSSGLVFYEQFF
CDR3 DNA: TGTGCCAGCAGCTCGGGACTAGTGTTCTATGAGCAGTTCTTC

clone size: once
J gene: TRBJ2-3
V gene: TRBV7-2
D gene: .
CDR3 protein: CASSQSRGLLRDTQYF
CDR3 DNA: TGTGCCAGCAGCCAGAGTAGGGGTCTTCTACGAGATACGCAGTATTTT

clone size: many
J gene: TRBJ1-2
V gene: TRBV7-9
D gene: TRBD1
CDR3 protein: CASSLGTGDYGYTF
CDR3 DNA: TGTGCCAGCAGCTTAGGGACAGGAGACTATGGCTACACCTTC

clone size: .
J gene: TRBJ2-1
V gene: TRBV5-1
D gene: .
CDR3 protein: CASKRSSGNEQFF
CDR3 DNA: TGCGCCAGCAAGCGAAGCAGCGGCAATGAGCAGTTCTTC

clone size: few
J gene: TRBJ2-3
V gene: TRBV5-1
D gene: .
CDR3 protein: CASSPDTSTDTQYF
CDR3 DNA: TGCGCCAGCAGCCCCGACACCAGCACAGATACGCAGTATTTT

clone size: .
J gene: TRBJ2-3
V gene: TRBV11-1
D gene: TRBD2
CDR3 protein: CASSRPPVASGSTDTQYF
CDR3 DNA: TGTGCCAGCAGCCGACCCCCCGTGGCTAGCGGGTCCACAGATACGCAGTATTTT

clone size: many
J gene: TRBJ2-7
V gene: TRBV6-5
D gene: TRBD1
CDR3 protein: CASSYRQGIGVSYEQYF
CDR3 DNA: TGTGCCAGCAGTTATAGACAGGGAATTGGCGTCTCCTACGAGCAGTACTTC

clone size: .
J gene: TRBJ1-2
V gene: TRBV20-1
D gene: TRBD1
CDR3 protein: CSGPPGQGGTYGYTF
CDR3 DNA: TGCAGTGGCCCCCCAGGACAGGGAGGAACCTATGGCTACACCTTC

clone size: .
J gene: TRBJ1-2
V gene: TRBV5-1
D gene: .
CDR3 protein: CASSLGAGTYGYTF
CDR3 DNA: TGCGCCAGCAGCTTGGGGGCAGGGACCTATGGCTACACCTTC

clone size: few
J gene: TRBJ2-5
V gene: TRBV5-6
D gene: .
CDR3 protein: CASSSSRGSQETQYF
CDR3 DNA: TGTGCCAGCAGCTCCTCCCGGGGCTCTCAAGAGACCCAGTACTTC